The 12 T cell receptor beta chains in this list originate from one sample, sequenced in a study of a mutant IDH1 vaccine in newly diagnosed glioma. The method was immunoSEQ multiplex PCR; TCRdb's version includes in-frame clones alone and lacks a portion of them. The sample consists of some 20,000 clones, around 82% of them appearing once. Noted time point: week 47, end of study. It was 300 ug of mutant IDH1 20-mer peptide that made up each vaccine dose, given with topical imiquimod. Their recognized antigens are unknown. The material sequenced was PBMCs, taken from a glioma patient whose treatment included an IDH1 peptide vaccine. These receptors were taken from a middle-aged man with glioma.

The CDR3 nucleotides are TGTGCCAGCAGTGATTCCAACTATGGCTACACCTTC. Translation gives CASSDSNYGYTF. V usage is TRBV6-1 and J usage is TRBJ1-2; D not resolved. Per germline, CDR1 MNHNS and CDR2 SASEGT. V gave up 3 bases and J gave up 2 bases, with 4 bases separating them. This CDR3 is built from 12 residues.

This chain joins TRBV5-6 and TRBJ1-2; TRBD1 is a possible D gene (5 bases). Germline assignment: CDR1 SGHDT and CDR2 YYEEEE. With 5 bases removed from V and 4 bases from J, the gap between germline ends came to 18 bases. The CDR3 is 15 amino acids. CDR3 in amino acids: CASSSGHYTFYGYTF. In DNA form, the CDR3 reads TGTGCCAGCAGTAGCGGACACTACACTTTCTATGGCTACACCTTC.

The chain combines TRBV4-2 with TRBJ2-3; no definite D call. V was trimmed by 1 base and J by 2 bases, leaving 10 bases between them. Germline CDR1 is LGHNA and CDR2 is YNFKEQ. The CDR3 has 15 amino acids. CDR3 coding DNA: TGTGCCAGCAGCCAAGTGGGATATTACACAGATACGCAGTATTTT. This sequence encodes CASSQVGYYTDTQYF.

This chain links TRBV2 with TRBJ2-2; the D is unclear. CDR3 size: 14 residues. V lost 3 bases, J lost 4 bases, and 9 bases lay in between. The V gene's germline CDR1 is SNHLY and CDR2 FYNNEI. CDR3 nucleotide sequence: TGTGCCAGCAGTGATCAGAGGTTCACCGGGGAGCTGTTTTTT. This gives the protein CASSDQRFTGELFF.

As to this clone: An end of the junction does not agree with germline; a read error may underlie this. The rearrangement joins TRBV7-7 to TRBJ2-7, with 8 bases fitting TRBD1. The CDR3 totals 12 residues. The germline V gene has CDR1 SSHAT and CDR2 FNYEAQ (reference sequence). The CDR3 loop reads CASSPDRVEQYF. DNA for the CDR3: TGTGCTAGCAGCCCGGACAGGGTCGAGCAGTACTTC.

The chain uses TRBV5-8 and TRBJ2-3; D is ambiguous. The CDR3 contains 13 residues. Per the germline V gene, CDR1 is SGHTS and CDR2 is YDEGEE. V was clipped by 1 base and J by 7 bases, with 10 bases between them. CDR3 sequence: CASSLIPGHTQYF. In DNA, the CDR3 is TGTGCCAGCAGCTTGATCCCGGGCCATACGCAGTATTTT. Based on the CDR3 plus reference TRBV5-8 and TRBJ2-3, the full variable domain is EAGVTQSPTHLIKTRGQQATLRCSPISGHTSVYWYQQALGLGLQFLLWYDEGEERNRGNFPPRFSGRQFPNYSSELNVNALELEDSALYLCASSLIPGHTQYFGPGTRLTVL.

The CDR3 reads CASSDSSGGNTEAFF. The CDR3, as DNA: TGTGCCAGCAGTGACTCCTCTGGCGGGAACACTGAAGCTTTCTTT. The V and J genes are TRBV6-4 and TRBJ1-1; D not certain. Per germline, CDR1 MRHNA and CDR2 SNTAGT. There are 15 residues in the CDR3. The ends were cut back, 0 bases at V and 1 base at J, with 9 bases in the middle.

The gene calls are TRBV9 and TRBJ2-3, with D tentatively TRBD2 (6 bases). V lost 4 bases to trimming and J lost 4 bases, with 13 bases between them. CDR1 is SGDLS, CDR2 YYNGEE, per germline. The CDR3 loop spans 14 amino acids. The CDR3 sequence: CASSSGGRADTQYF. CDR3 DNA sequence: TGTGCCAGCAGCTCTGGAGGGCGGGCAGATACGCAGTATTTT.

J is TRBJ1-1 and V is TRBV27; no definite D call. V lost 7 bases and J 0 bases, leaving 9 bases between the germline ends. From germline, CDR1 is MNHEY and CDR2 SMNVEV (reference sequence). This CDR3 spans 13 amino acids. The CDR3 protein is CASKGSMNTEAFF. The CDR3 DNA reads TGTGCCAGCAAGGGCAGCATGAACACTGAAGCTTTCTTT.

This clone was counted only a few times. This chain uses TRBV13 with TRBJ2-5; D uncertain. The germline V gene has CDR1 PRHDT and CDR2 FYEKMQ (reference sequence). This CDR3 region has 17 residues. V was clipped by 4 bases and J by 0 bases, with 18 bases between them. CDR3 region: CASSSDAGDPNQETQYF. In DNA form, the CDR3 reads TGTGCCAGCAGCTCCGATGCCGGCGACCCTAACCAAGAGACCCAGTACTTC.

This chain links TRBV11-2 with TRBJ2-7, with D unresolved. The CDR3 length is 13 residues. The germline V and J ends were trimmed by 7 bases and 5 bases, with 15 bases remaining between them. Germline CDR1 is SGHAT and CDR2 is FQNNGV. In nucleotides, the CDR3 is TGTGCCAGCACCCTGAGGTCTAGGGACGAGCAGTACTTC. This translates into CASTLRSRDEQYF.

The CDR3 DNA follows: TGTGCCAGCAGGGTCCGGGCCCGTACAGAGACCCAGTACTTC. Its protein is CASRVRARTETQYF. The chain couples TRBV2 to TRBJ2-5; D gene ambiguous. The germline V gene encodes CDR1 SNHLY and CDR2 FYNNEI. Trimming cost V 6 bases and J 4 bases, with 15 bases left between them. The CDR3 loop spans 14 amino acids. The complete variable domain, with remaining parts taken from reference TRBV2 and TRBJ2-5, reads EPEVTQTPSHQVTQMGQEVILRCVPISNHLYFYWYRQILGQKVEFLVSFYNNEISEKSEIFDDQFSVERPDGSNFTLKIRSTKLEDSAMYFCASRVRARTETQYFGPGTRLLVL.